Following are 3 T cell receptor beta chains from one sample sequenced in a study of blood T cells in healthy people across ages. A second about 6 to 11 cycle PCR used barcoded and J-beta primers. MiXCR, run by TCRdb on the 5' RACE reads, gives a single entry per CDR3 protein. The sample includes fewer than 800,000 distinct CDR3 sequences, less than 40% of them seen just once. The sequenced sample was blood. The receptor source for this set is a woman older than 75 in good health.

This clonotype was seen repeatedly, ten times or more. V is TRBV18 and J is TRBJ1-1, with D hard to call. The CDR3 extends over 13 amino acids. Trimming stripped 3 bases from V and 6 bases from J, with 11 bases between. The germline CDR1 and CDR2 sequences are KGHSH and LQKENI. CDR3 coding DNA: TGTGCCAGCTCACCTAGGCGGGCCTCTGAAGCTTTCTTT. It encodes CASSPRRASEAFF. The full variable domain, completed using reference TRBV18 and TRBJ1-1, is NAGVMQNPRHLVRRRGQEARLRCSPMKGHSHVYWYRQLPEEGLKFMVYLQKENIIDESGMPKERFSAEFPKEGPSILRIQQVVRGDSAAYFCASSPRRASEAFFGQGTRLTVV.

The gene calls are TRBV4-1 and TRBJ2-5, with 9 bases aligning to TRBD2. Germline values: CDR1 MGHRA, CDR2 YSYEKL. V was clipped by 3 bases and J by 10 bases; unmatched bases: 6. This CDR3 has 13 amino acids. This chain's CDR3 is CASSHAGGGNQYF. In DNA form, the CDR3 reads TGCGCCAGCAGCCATGCGGGGGGGGGAAACCAGTACTTC.

V and J are TRBV20-1 and TRBJ2-5; a possible D gene is TRBD2 (6 bases). Looked up from germline, CDR1 is DFQATT and CDR2 is SNEGSKA (reference sequence). The CDR3 length is 13 residues. V lost 1 base, J lost 11 bases, and 17 bases lay in between. The DNA of the CDR3 is TGCAGTGCTAGAGCCCCTGCGGGGTTTGAGCAGTACTTC. Protein sequence: CSARAPAGFEQYF.